This entry describes one TCR beta chain. Its antigen is unidentified. This entry belongs to a study of T-cell reconstitution after alpha-beta-depleted transplantation in children. Preparation of the TCRbeta library was carried out with unique molecular identifiers. One entry per CDR3 protein, called by TCRdb with MiXCR from the PCR reads. Among some 78,000 distinct CDR3 sequences listed, 13% to 15% were seen once. General study points: T-cell numbers and diversity one year post-transplant derived largely from freshly generated T cells.

This sequence originates from a male patient aged 2-15 years who had a stem cell transplant for acute lymphoblastic leukemia, so the T cells may come from the graft donor. Sequenced material: PBMCs, mostly from graft donor cells, taken 180 days after TCRalphabeta/CD19-depleted stem cell transplant.

For the CDR3, the DNA is TGTGCCATCAGTGAGGGACTAGCGGAGGGAGATACGCAGTATTTT. Amino acid sequence: CAISEGLAEGDTQYF. The chain joins TRBV10-3 to TRBJ2-3; 10 bases are shared with TRBD2. CDR1 is ENHRY and CDR2 is SYGVKD in the germline V gene. CDR3 length equals 15 residues. Trimming at V came to 2 bases and at J to 5 bases, leaving 4 bases not matched to a gene.